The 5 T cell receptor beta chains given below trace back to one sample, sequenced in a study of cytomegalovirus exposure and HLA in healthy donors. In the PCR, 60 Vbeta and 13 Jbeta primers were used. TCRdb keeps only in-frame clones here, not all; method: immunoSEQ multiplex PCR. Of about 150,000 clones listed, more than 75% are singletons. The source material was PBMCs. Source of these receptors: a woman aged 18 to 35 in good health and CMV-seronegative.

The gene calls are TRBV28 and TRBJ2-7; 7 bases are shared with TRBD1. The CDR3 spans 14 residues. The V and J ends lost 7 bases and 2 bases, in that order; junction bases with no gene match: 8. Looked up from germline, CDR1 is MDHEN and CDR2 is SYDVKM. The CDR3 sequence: CASTYGTEPYEQYF. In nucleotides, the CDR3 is TGTGCCAGCACCTACGGGACAGAGCCCTACGAGCAGTACTTC.

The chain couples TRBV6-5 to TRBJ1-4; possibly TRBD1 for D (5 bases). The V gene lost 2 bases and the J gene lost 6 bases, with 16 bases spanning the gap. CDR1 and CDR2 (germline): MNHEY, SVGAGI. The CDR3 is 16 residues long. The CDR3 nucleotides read TGTGCCAGCAGTTACAACGCAGGGTCTGGAGATGAAAAACTGTTTTTT. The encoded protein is CASSYNAGSGDEKLFF.

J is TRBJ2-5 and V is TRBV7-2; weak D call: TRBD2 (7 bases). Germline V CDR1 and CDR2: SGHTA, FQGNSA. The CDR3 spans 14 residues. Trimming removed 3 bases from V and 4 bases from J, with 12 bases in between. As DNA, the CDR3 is TGTGCCAGCAGCTTTCACAGGGAGGGAGAGACCCAGTACTTC. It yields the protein CASSFHREGETQYF.

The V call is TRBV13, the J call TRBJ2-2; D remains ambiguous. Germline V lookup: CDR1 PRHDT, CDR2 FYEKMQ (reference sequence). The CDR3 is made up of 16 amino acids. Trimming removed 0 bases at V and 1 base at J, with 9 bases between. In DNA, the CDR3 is TGTGCCAGCAGCTTAGGGCCGGAGTGGAACACCGGGGAGCTGTTTTTT. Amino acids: CASSLGPEWNTGELFF.

Here the CDR3 DNA reads TGTGCCAGCAGCCCTCCTCGGGACAGACAACCTAACAATGAGCAGTTCTTC. Residues: CASSPPRDRQPNNEQFF. This rearrangement joins TRBV9 to TRBJ2-1; 7 positions match TRBD1. J gave up 5 bases and V 4 bases, and 15 bases lay outside the gene matches. Germline V gene sequence: CDR1 SGDLS, CDR2 YYNGEE. The CDR3 has 17 amino acids.